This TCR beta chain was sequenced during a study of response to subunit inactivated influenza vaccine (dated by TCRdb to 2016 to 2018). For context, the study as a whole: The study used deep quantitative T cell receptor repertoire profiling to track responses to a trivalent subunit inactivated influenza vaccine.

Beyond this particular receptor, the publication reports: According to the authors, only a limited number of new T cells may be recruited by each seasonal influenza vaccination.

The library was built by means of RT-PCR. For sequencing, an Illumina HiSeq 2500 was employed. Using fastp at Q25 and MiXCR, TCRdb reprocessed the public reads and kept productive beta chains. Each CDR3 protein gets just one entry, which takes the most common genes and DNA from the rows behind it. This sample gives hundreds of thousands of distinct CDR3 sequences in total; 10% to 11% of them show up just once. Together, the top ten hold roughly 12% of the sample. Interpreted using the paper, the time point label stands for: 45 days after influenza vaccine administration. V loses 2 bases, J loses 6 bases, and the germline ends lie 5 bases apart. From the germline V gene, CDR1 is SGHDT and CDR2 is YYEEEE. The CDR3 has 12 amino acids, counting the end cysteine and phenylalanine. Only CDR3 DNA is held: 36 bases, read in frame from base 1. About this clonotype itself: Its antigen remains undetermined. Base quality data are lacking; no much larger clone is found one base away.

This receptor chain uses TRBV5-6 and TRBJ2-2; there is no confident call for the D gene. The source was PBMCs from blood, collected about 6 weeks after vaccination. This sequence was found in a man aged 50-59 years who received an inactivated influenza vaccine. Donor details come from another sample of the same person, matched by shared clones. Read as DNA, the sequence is TGTGCCAGCAGCTTTTTCGCCGGGGAGCTGTTTTTT. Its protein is CASSFFAGELFF.